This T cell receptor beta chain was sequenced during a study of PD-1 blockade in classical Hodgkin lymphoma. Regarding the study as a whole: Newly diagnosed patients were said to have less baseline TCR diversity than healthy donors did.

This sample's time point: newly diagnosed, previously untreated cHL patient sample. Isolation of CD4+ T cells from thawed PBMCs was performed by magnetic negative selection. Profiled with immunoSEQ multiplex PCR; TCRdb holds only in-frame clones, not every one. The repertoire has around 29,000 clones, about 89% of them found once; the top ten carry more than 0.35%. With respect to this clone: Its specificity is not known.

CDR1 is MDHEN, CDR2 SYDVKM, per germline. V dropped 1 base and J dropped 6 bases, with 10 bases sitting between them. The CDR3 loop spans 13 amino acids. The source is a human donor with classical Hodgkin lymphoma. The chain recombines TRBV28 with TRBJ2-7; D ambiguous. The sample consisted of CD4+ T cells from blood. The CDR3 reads CASSLYGKVEQYF. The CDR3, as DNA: TGTGCCAGCAGTTTATATGGGAAGGTCGAGCAGTACTTC.